This T cell receptor beta chain was identified in a study of early T cells in non-severe SARS-CoV-2 infection. The TCR library protocol was used to attach unique molecular identifiers. These identifiers were attached to individual cDNA molecules. TCRdb passed the 5' RACE reads through MiXCR, listing each CDR3 protein once. The sample includes some 40,000 distinct CDR3 sequences, 4.7% of them seen just once. With regard to this clonotype: Mismatch with germline at one junction end may stem from a read error.

CDR3 length: 16 amino acids. Per the germline V gene, CDR1 is SGHTA and CDR2 is FQGNSA. The rearrangement uses TRBV7-2 and TRBJ2-3; 10 bases agree with TRBD2. This TCR was sampled from an adult who was a healthcare worker with PCR-confirmed SARS-CoV-2 infection or an uninfected control (not recorded which). Specimen: whole blood. The CDR3 nucleotides read TGTGCCAGCAGCCTAGCCCTGAGCGGGGGGGCAGATACGCAGTATTTT. It specifies CASSLALSGGADTQYF.